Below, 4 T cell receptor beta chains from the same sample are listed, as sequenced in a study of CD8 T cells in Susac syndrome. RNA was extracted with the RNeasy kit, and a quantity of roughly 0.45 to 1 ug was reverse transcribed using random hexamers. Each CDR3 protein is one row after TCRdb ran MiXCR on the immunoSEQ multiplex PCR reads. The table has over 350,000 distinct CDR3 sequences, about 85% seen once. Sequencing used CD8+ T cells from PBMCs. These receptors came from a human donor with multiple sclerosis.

The CDR3 region has the DNA TGTGCCAGCAGTGAAGGGGGCGTCTACAATGAGCAGTTCTTC. It encodes CASSEGGVYNEQFF. J is TRBJ2-1 and V is TRBV6-1; possible D gene TRBD1, 5 bases. The V end was cut by 1 base, the J end by 3 bases, with 7 bases between. The CDR3 has 14 amino acids. Germline V lookup: CDR1 MNHNS, CDR2 SASEGT.

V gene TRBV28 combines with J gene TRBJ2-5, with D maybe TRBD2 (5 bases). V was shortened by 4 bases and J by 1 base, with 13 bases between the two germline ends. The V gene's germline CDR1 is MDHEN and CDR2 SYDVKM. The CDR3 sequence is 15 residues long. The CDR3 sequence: CASSYAAAVQETQYF. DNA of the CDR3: TGTGCCAGCAGTTACGCAGCGGCGGTCCAAGAGACCCAGTACTTC.

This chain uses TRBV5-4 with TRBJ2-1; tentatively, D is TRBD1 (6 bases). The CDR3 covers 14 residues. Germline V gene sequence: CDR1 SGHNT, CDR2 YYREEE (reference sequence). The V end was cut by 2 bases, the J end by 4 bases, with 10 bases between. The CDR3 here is CASSFPGQYNEQFF. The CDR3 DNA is TGTGCCAGCAGCTTCCCTGGACAGTACAATGAGCAGTTCTTC.

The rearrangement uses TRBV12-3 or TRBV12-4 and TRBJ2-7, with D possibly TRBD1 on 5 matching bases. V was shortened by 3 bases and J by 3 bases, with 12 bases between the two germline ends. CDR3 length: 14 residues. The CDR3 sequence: CASSFGAGYYEQYF. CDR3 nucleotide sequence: TGTGCCAGCAGTTTTGGGGCAGGGTACTACGAGCAGTACTTC.